This is a list of T cell receptor beta chains from one sample in a study of cytomegalovirus exposure and HLA in healthy donors. Clones were read by immunoSEQ multiplex PCR, and TCRdb kept only the in-frame ones, dropping some. The table has some 170,000 clones, about 82% seen once. Sample: PBMCs. All receptors come from a woman aged 25 to 45 in good health and CMV-seropositive. Both conserved end residues are part of each CDR3. A D gene is named only where the DNA matches it firmly. Clone size is not always given. Where it is, it says once, few, many or a class for expanded clones.

TRBV5-8	TRBJ1-6	-	TRBD1	CASSLHEGATYNSPLHF	TGTGCCAGCAGCTTGCATGAGGGGGCAACCTATAATTCACCCCTCCACTTT
TRBV5-1	TRBJ2-1	-	-	CASSSVTGSYNEQFF	TGCGCCAGCAGCTCCGTGACAGGCTCGTACAATGAGCAGTTCTTC
TRBV30	TRBJ2-7	-	TRBD1	CAWRSPGTAFPYEQYF	TGTGCCTGGAGATCACCCGGGACAGCATTCCCCTACGAGCAGTACTTC
TRBV7-9	TRBJ2-1	-	-	CASSPDRSNEQFF	TGTGCCAGCAGCCCCGACAGAAGCAATGAGCAGTTCTTC
TRBV5-1	TRBJ2-1	-	TRBD2	CASSLAKTSGGRNEQFF	TGCGCCAGCAGCTTGGCCAAGACTAGCGGGGGAAGAAATGAGCAGTTCTTC
TRBV10-3	TRBJ1-2	-	-	CAISEPGYGTNYGYTF	TGTGCCATCAGTGAGCCGGGGTACGGAACTAACTATGGCTACACCTTC
TRBV7-8	TRBJ2-7	-	-	CASKLEPAYEQYF	TGTGCTAGCAAGCTGGAGCCGGCCTACGAGCAGTACTTC
TRBV7-3	TRBJ1-1	-	-	CASSLTSFGTEAFF	TGTGCCAGCAGCTTAACGTCTTTCGGGACTGAAGCTTTCTTT
TRBV11-2	TRBJ2-7	few	TRBD1	CASSFGRDRAYF	TGTGCCAGCAGCTTCGGCCGGGACAGGGCTTACTTC
TRBV9	TRBJ1-2	-	TRBD1	CASSVGQGYLGGYTF	TGTGCCAGCAGCGTGGGACAGGGGTACTTAGGTGGCTACACCTTC
TRBV5-1	TRBJ1-4	-	-	CASRMSGAREKLFF	TGCGCCAGCAGAATGTCAGGGGCCCGGGAAAAACTGTTTTTT
TRBV5-6	TRBJ1-2	-	TRBD1	CASSLDRDRGLPDYYGYTF	TGTGCCAGCAGCTTGGACCGGGACAGGGGGCTCCCCGACTACTATGGCTACACCTTC
TRBV6-1	TRBJ2-7	-	-	CASSESRISYEQYF	TGTGCCAGCAGTGAAAGCAGGATCTCCTACGAGCAGTACTTC
TRBV2	TRBJ1-6	-	-	CASSLTGSNSPLHF	TGTGCCAGCAGTTTAACAGGGTCGAATTCACCCCTCCACTTT
TRBV5-1	TRBJ1-1	-	-	CASSGGTQGTEAFF	TGCGCCAGCAGCGGTGGGACCCAGGGGACTGAAGCTTTCTTT
TRBV9	TRBJ2-7	few	TRBD2	CASSAGTSGGEQYF	TGTGCCAGCAGCGCCGGGACTAGCGGGGGTGAGCAGTACTTC
TRBV4-3	TRBJ2-2	-	TRBD2	CASSQDLPGGAGELFF	TGCGCCAGCAGCCAAGATTTGCCGGGGGGGGCCGGGGAGCTGTTTTTT
TRBV7-2	TRBJ1-1	-	-	CASSLAPPSRGSEAFF	TGTGCCAGCAGCTTAGCCCCGCCGTCCAGGGGCTCTGAAGCTTTCTTT
TRBV7-3	TRBJ2-3	-	-	CASSPLQAGTDTQYF	TGTGCCAGCAGCCCATTGCAAGCTGGCACAGATACGCAGTATTTT
TRBV5-1	TRBJ2-3	-	-	CASSLNSLTDTQYF	TGCGCCAGCAGCTTGAACAGCCTCACAGATACGCAGTATTTT
TRBV9	TRBJ2-2	-	-	CASSPRPGDTGELFF	TGTGCCAGTTCCCCCCGGCCCGGGGACACCGGGGAGCTGTTTTTT
TRBV9	TRBJ1-5	-	-	CASSATVRNQPQHF	TGTGCCAGCAGCGCGACAGTTCGGAATCAGCCCCAGCATTTT
TRBV5-1	TRBJ2-7	-	-	CASSPGTEGLGEQYF	TGCGCCAGCAGCCCAGGGACGGAGGGGTTAGGTGAGCAGTACTTC
TRBV6-5	TRBJ2-5	-	TRBD2	CASRRLAGSRETQYF	TGTGCCAGCAGAAGACTAGCGGGGAGTCGAGAGACCCAGTACTTC
TRBV29-1	TRBJ2-1	-	TRBD2	CSVEDLLAGGPPPSYNEQFF	TGCAGCGTTGAAGATCTACTAGCGGGGGGTCCCCCTCCGTCCTACAATGAGCAGTTCTTC
TRBV5-5	TRBJ2-3	once	-	CASSFKLQGGRAKDTQYF	TGTGCCAGCAGCTTTAAGCTACAGGGCGGTAGGGCGAAAGATACGCAGTATTTT
TRBV9	TRBJ2-3	-	-	CASRPGVSHRTDTQYF	TGTGCCAGCAGACCAGGGGTTAGCCACCGCACAGATACGCAGTATTTT
TRBV25-1	TRBJ2-3	-	-	CASSEYKGDTDTQYF	TGTGCCAGCAGTGAATATAAGGGGGACACAGATACGCAGTATTTT
TRBV5-4	TRBJ1-2	-	-	CASSLFRGHSSYGYTF	TGTGCCAGCAGCTTGTTTAGGGGACATAGCTCCTATGGCTACACCTTC
TRBV28	TRBJ2-1	-	-	CASSQQGGMFF	TGTGCCAGCAGTCAACAGGGTGGGATGTTCTTC
TRBV7-9	TRBJ2-1	-	-	CASSLIQNEQFF	TGTGCCAGCAGCTTAATCCAGAATGAGCAGTTCTTC
TRBV4-2	TRBJ2-7	-	-	CASSQATTGFEQYF	TGTGCCAGCAGCCAGGCCACCACAGGGTTCGAGCAGTACTTC
TRBV10-2	TRBJ2-7	-	-	CASSDNPGGHYEQYF	TGCGCCAGCAGTGATAATCCAGGGGGGCACTACGAGCAGTACTTC
TRBV5-1	TRBJ2-2	-	-	CASSPAPGRIVGELFF	TGCGCCAGCAGCCCGGCCCCAGGGCGGATAGTCGGGGAGCTGTTTTTT
TRBV7-3	TRBJ2-7	-	TRBD2	CASSLNGGDSYEQYF	TGTGCCAGCAGCTTAAACGGGGGGGATTCCTACGAGCAGTACTTC
TRBV6-5	TRBJ1-1	-	-	CASRAMTRDGAEAFF	TGTGCCAGCAGAGCAATGACCAGGGATGGCGCTGAAGCTTTCTTT
TRBV19	TRBJ2-1	-	TRBD1	CASSFLSRTGQHEQFF	TGTGCCAGTAGTTTTTTATCACGGACAGGGCAGCACGAGCAGTTCTTC
TRBV6-1	TRBJ1-1	-	-	CASQLLRVNTEAFF	TGTGCCAGCCAGTTACTTCGGGTTAACACTGAAGCTTTCTTT
TRBV13	TRBJ2-5	-	TRBD1	CASSLGQHQETQYF	TGTGCCAGCAGCCTGGGACAGCACCAAGAGACCCAGTACTTC
TRBV5-1	TRBJ1-2	-	-	CASSGIARGYGYTF	TGCGCCAGCAGCGGGATTGCACGGGGCTATGGCTACACCTTC
TRBV9	TRBJ1-1	few	TRBD1	CASSAGTGDRGGTEAFF	TGTGCCAGCAGCGCCGGGACAGGGGATCGGGGGGGTACTGAAGCTTTCTTT
TRBV6-1	TRBJ2-7	-	TRBD1	CASSELGQSYEQYF	TGTGCCAGCAGTGAATTGGGACAGAGCTACGAGCAGTACTTC